This T cell receptor beta chain was obtained from a study of Graves' ophthalmopathy and Graves' hyperthyroidism. Overall study results and limits: The model flagged ophthalmopathy progression at around 70% sensitivity and 72.22% specificity. Blood also harbored most expanded thyroid clonotypes above 0.001 frequency. Ophthalmopathy cases were distinguished from stable hyperthyroidism by a 13-signature model, reaching approximately 87% sensitivity and over 80% specificity.

The evidence that diagnosis relied on was clinical symptoms, serum thyroxine, TRAb, thyroid ultrasound and orbital computed tomography. Amplification of the TCR beta CDR3 regions used RNA transcripts (as template). RT-PCR in the first round used HTBI primers; a second-round multiplex PCR followed. TCRdb independently ran MiXCR on the multiplex PCR reads; one entry per CDR3 protein. The sample lists roughly 600,000 distinct CDR3 sequences; about two fifths were seen once. CDR1 is SQVTM, CDR2 ANQGSEA, per germline. This CDR3 spans 14 amino acids. V lost 7 bases, J lost 0 bases, and 6 bases stayed unmatched. About this clonotype: The antigen remains unidentified.

Sequencing used peripheral blood or thyroid tissue (not recorded which). The receptor was derived from an adult man with Graves' hyperthyroidism. V gene TRBV29-1 combines with J gene TRBJ1-1; TRBD1 aligns across 9 bases. This CDR3 is CSATGTGMNTEAFF. The CDR3 DNA is TGCAGCGCCACCGGGACAGGGATGAACACTGAAGCTTTCTTT.